The T cell receptor (beta chain) described here comes from a study of CD8 T cells in ankylosing spondylitis. V gave up 0 bases and J gave up 5 bases; unmatched junction bases: 4. Germline CDR1 and CDR2: DFQATT and SNEGSKA (reference sequence). This CDR3 comprises 16 residues. TCRdb passed the 5' RACE reads through MiXCR, listing each CDR3 protein once. The repertoire has about 240,000 distinct CDR3 sequences, approximately 12% of them found once; the top ten carry about 6.8%. In this sample, this clonotype turned up many times. Sequencing was done on a sample of blood, either unsorted or a sorted T cell fraction (not recorded which). The chain recombines TRBV20-1 with TRBJ2-1; TRBD2 matches 13 bases. The origin of this receptor is a male donor with ankylosing spondylitis or in good health (not recorded which). This CDR3 reads CSARDSGLAGHNEQFF. The CDR3 nucleotides are TGCAGTGCTAGAGATTCGGGACTAGCGGGACACAATGAGCAGTTCTTC.